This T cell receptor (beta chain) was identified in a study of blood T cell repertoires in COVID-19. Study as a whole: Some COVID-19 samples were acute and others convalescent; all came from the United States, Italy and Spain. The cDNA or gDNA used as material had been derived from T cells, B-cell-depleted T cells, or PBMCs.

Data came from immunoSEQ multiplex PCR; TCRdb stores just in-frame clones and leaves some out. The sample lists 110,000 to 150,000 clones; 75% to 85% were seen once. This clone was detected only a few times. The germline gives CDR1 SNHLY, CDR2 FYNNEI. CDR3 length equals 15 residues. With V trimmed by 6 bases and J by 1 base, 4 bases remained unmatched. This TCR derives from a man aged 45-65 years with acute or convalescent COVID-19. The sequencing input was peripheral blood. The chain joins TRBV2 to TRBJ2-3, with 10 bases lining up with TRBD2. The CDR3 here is CASRGTSVGTDTQYF. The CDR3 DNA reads TGTGCCAGCAGGGGGACTAGCGTAGGCACAGATACGCAGTATTTT.